This T cell receptor (beta chain) was found in a study of cytomegalovirus exposure and HLA in healthy donors. Study summary: Later analysis reported that the 110 or so validation repertoires shared the platform of the approximately 670 first-cohort repertoires.

The donors were members of the validation cohort, which comprised under 150 subjects and was separate from the first cohort of some 680 subjects. Some clones are missing from TCRdb's copy, which holds only in-frame ones; the method was immunoSEQ multiplex PCR. In the table there are approximately 200,000 clones, 90% to 95% of which are singletons. V was cut by 10 bases and J by 1 base, with 11 bases left in between. This CDR3 contains 13 residues. From germline, CDR1 is MRHNA and CDR2 SNTAGT. The source material was PBMCs. The TCR originated in a young woman in good health and CMV-seronegative. The chain combines TRBV6-4 with TRBJ2-1, with D maybe TRBD1 (5 bases). The CDR3 region has the DNA TGTGCCATTCAGGGTCGGTCCTACAATGAGCAGTTCTTC. It yields the protein CAIQGRSYNEQFF.